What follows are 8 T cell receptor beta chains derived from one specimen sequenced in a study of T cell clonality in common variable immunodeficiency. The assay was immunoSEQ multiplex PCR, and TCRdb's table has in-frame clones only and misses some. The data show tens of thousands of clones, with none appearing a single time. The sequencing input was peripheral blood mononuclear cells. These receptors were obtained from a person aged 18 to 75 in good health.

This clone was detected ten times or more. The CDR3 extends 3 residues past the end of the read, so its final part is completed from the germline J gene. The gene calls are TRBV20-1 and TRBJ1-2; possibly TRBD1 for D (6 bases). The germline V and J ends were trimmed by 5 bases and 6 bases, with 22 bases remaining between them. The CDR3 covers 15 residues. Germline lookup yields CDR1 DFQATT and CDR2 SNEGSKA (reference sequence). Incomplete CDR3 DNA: TGCAGTGCTTCCCAACAGGGAAGGTACCGGGATGGC. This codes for CSASQQGRYRDG. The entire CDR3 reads CSASQQGRYRDGYTF.

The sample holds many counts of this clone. The CDR3 is CASSRGLYQETQYF. The sequenced part of the CDR3 DNA is TGCGCCAGCAGCCGAGGACTATACCAAGAGACC. V usage is TRBV4-1 and J usage is TRBJ2-5; weak D call: TRBD2 (6 bases). The read ends 3 residues before the CDR3 terminus; that terminus is restored from the germline J gene. Germline loops: CDR1 MGHRA, CDR2 YSYEKL. The CDR3 totals 14 residues. Trimming cost V 4 bases and J 0 bases, with 9 bases left between them.

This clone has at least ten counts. The CDR3: CSAESRSGRGGETQYF. Partial CDR3 DNA: TGCAGTGCTGAAAGCCGTAGCGGGAGAGGCGGAGAGACC. The chain couples TRBV20-1 to TRBJ2-5; TRBD2 matches at 9 bases. Coverage ceases 3 residues before the CDR3 finishes, and the germline J gene fills in the end. V trimming: 5 bases; J trimming: 4 bases; junction bases outside the gene matches: 14. CDR3 length equals 16 residues. Germline assignment: CDR1 DFQATT and CDR2 SNEGSKA (reference sequence).

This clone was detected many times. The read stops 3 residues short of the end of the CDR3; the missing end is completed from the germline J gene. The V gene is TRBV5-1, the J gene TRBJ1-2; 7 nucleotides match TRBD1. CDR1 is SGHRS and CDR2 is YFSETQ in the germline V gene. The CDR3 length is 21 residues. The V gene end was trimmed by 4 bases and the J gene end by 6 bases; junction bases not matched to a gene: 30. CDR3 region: CASSNTLLPAGQRTGEDGYTF. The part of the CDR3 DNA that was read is TGCGCCAGCAGCAATACACTACTTCCCGCCGGGCAAAGGACAGGCGAGGATGGC. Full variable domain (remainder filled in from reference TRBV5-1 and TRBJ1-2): KAGVTQTPRYLIKTRGQQVTLSCSPISGHRSVSWYQQTPGQGLQFLFEYFSETQRNKGNFPGRFSGRQFSNSRSEMNVSTLELGDSALYLCASSNTLLPAGQRTGEDGYTFGSGTRLTVV.

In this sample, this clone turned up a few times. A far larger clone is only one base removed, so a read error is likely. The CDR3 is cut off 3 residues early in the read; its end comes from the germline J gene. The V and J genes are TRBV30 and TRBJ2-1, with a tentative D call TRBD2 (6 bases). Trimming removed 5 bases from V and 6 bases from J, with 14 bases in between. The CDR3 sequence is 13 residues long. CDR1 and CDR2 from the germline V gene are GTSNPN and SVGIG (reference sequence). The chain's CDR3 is CAWGIGLFNEQFF. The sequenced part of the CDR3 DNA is TGTGCCTGGGGGATAGGACTATTCAATGAG.

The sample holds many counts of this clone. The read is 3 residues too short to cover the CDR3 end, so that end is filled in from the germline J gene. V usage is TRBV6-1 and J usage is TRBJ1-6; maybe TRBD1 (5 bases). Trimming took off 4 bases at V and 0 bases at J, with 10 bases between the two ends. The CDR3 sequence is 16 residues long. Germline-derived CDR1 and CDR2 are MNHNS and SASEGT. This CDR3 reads CASSAFRVSYNSPLHF. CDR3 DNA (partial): TGTGCCAGCAGTGCTTTCAGGGTCTCCTATAATTCACCC.

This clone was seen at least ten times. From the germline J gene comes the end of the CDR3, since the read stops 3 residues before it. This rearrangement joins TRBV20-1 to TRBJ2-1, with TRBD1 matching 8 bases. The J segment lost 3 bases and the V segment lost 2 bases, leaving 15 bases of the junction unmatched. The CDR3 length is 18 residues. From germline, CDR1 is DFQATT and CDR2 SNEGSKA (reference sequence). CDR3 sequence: CSARSSGDRITFYNEQFF. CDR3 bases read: TGCAGTGCTAGATCATCCGGGGACAGGATTACTTTCTACAATGAG.

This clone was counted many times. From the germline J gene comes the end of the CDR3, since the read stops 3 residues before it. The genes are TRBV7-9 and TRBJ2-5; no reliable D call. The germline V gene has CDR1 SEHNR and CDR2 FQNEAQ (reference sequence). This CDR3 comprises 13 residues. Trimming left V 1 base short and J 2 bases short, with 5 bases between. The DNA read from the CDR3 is TGTGCCAGCAGCTTAGGGGCTCAAGAGACC. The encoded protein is CASSLGAQET. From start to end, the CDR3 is CASSLGAQETQYF.